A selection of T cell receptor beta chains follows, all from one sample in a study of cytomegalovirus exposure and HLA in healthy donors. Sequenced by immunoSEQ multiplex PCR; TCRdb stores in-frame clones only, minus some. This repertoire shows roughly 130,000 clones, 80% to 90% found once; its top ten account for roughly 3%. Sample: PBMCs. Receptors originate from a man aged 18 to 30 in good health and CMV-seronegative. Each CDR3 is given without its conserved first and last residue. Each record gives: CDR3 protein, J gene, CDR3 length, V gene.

CDR3 protein: ASTYEAGNSPLH; J gene: TRBJ1-6; CDR3 length: 12; V gene: TRBV5-6
CDR3 protein: ASSFETGVETQY; J gene: TRBJ2-5; CDR3 length: 12; V gene: TRBV25-1
CDR3 protein: ASSLDRVYEQY; J gene: TRBJ2-7; CDR3 length: 11; V gene: TRBV5-6
CDR3 protein: ASSDDTEAF; J gene: TRBJ1-1; CDR3 length: 9; V gene: TRBV10-1
CDR3 protein: ASGLPGTANTGELF; J gene: TRBJ2-2; CDR3 length: 14; V gene: TRBV12-5
CDR3 protein: ASRPQGAHEQY; J gene: TRBJ2-7; CDR3 length: 11; V gene: TRBV11-2
CDR3 protein: ASSLSYRTGGQPQH; J gene: TRBJ1-5; CDR3 length: 14; V gene: TRBV27
CDR3 protein: ASRQLREQY; J gene: TRBJ2-7; CDR3 length: 9; V gene: TRBV5-1
CDR3 protein: ASKRTGYRETQY; J gene: TRBJ2-5; CDR3 length: 12; V gene: TRBV28
CDR3 protein: ASSVDRVGATLAGELF; J gene: TRBJ2-2; CDR3 length: 16; V gene: TRBV9
CDR3 protein: AITPGAGGPETQY; J gene: TRBJ2-5; CDR3 length: 13; V gene: TRBV10-3
CDR3 protein: ASSPLLGGYEQY; J gene: TRBJ2-7; CDR3 length: 12; V gene: TRBV9
CDR3 protein: ASSTGSGSGANVLT; J gene: TRBJ2-6; CDR3 length: 14; V gene: TRBV6-4
CDR3 protein: ASGLVNQADTQY; J gene: TRBJ2-3; CDR3 length: 12; V gene: TRBV12-5
CDR3 protein: ASTNGGRASNEQF; J gene: TRBJ2-1; CDR3 length: 13; V gene: TRBV19
CDR3 protein: ASSGRQVTTDTQY; J gene: TRBJ2-3; CDR3 length: 13; V gene: TRBV18
CDR3 protein: ASSLDGGEQY; J gene: TRBJ2-7; CDR3 length: 10; V gene: TRBV7-7
CDR3 protein: ASSLDGVGNEKLF; J gene: TRBJ1-4; CDR3 length: 13; V gene: TRBV7-8
CDR3 protein: ASSLGRGRGWDTQY; J gene: TRBJ2-3; CDR3 length: 14; V gene: TRBV5-1
CDR3 protein: ASGLSYRGPTEAF; J gene: TRBJ1-1; CDR3 length: 13; V gene: TRBV12-5
CDR3 protein: ASSPGTSGVGDNEQF; J gene: TRBJ2-1; CDR3 length: 15; V gene: TRBV11-3
CDR3 protein: ASSPGTEPNEKLF; J gene: TRBJ1-4; CDR3 length: 13; V gene: TRBV18
CDR3 protein: ASRQGQGSSEQY; J gene: TRBJ2-7; CDR3 length: 12; V gene: TRBV7-2
CDR3 protein: ATSEERSTDTQY; J gene: TRBJ2-3; CDR3 length: 12; V gene: TRBV15
CDR3 protein: ASSLGVSGATGEQY; J gene: TRBJ2-7; CDR3 length: 14; V gene: TRBV7-2
CDR3 protein: ASSDRSNQPQH; J gene: TRBJ1-5; CDR3 length: 11; V gene: TRBV27
CDR3 protein: ASSLGPGQSTDTQY; J gene: TRBJ2-3; CDR3 length: 14; V gene: TRBV7-2
CDR3 protein: ASSLVVDSYEQY; J gene: TRBJ2-7; CDR3 length: 12; V gene: TRBV5-1
CDR3 protein: ASSGQTGGDSYEQY; J gene: TRBJ2-7; CDR3 length: 14; V gene: TRBV5-1
CDR3 protein: ASSVISSTDTQY; J gene: TRBJ2-3; CDR3 length: 12; V gene: TRBV9
CDR3 protein: ASSRSSYEQY; J gene: TRBJ2-7; CDR3 length: 10; V gene: TRBV6-5
CDR3 protein: ASSLREDTEAF; J gene: TRBJ1-1; CDR3 length: 11; V gene: TRBV7-9
CDR3 protein: ASQAYSNQPQH; J gene: TRBJ1-5; CDR3 length: 11; V gene: TRBV28
CDR3 protein: ASSVSGTQETQY; J gene: TRBJ2-5; CDR3 length: 12; V gene: TRBV9
CDR3 protein: ASMGGGTNEKLF; J gene: TRBJ1-4; CDR3 length: 12; V gene: TRBV5-6
CDR3 protein: ASSPTVAGNTIY; J gene: TRBJ1-3; CDR3 length: 12; V gene: TRBV6-5
CDR3 protein: ASSPRGVQETQY; J gene: TRBJ2-5; CDR3 length: 12; V gene: TRBV18
CDR3 protein: ASSQMGGPVRPQH; J gene: TRBJ1-5; CDR3 length: 13; V gene: TRBV4-1
CDR3 protein: ATSRARLPRETQY; J gene: TRBJ2-5; CDR3 length: 13; V gene: TRBV15
CDR3 protein: ASTRTSGPYNEQF; J gene: TRBJ2-1; CDR3 length: 13; V gene: TRBV11-3
CDR3 protein: ASGDSCLKGGYT; J gene: TRBJ1-2; CDR3 length: 12; V gene: TRBV7-2